The 12 T cell receptor beta chains below all came from one sample that was sequenced in a study of cytomegalovirus exposure and HLA in healthy donors. PCR was performed using 60 Vbeta and 13 Jbeta primers. Repertoires were generated with immunoSEQ multiplex PCR, while TCRdb's copy carries only in-frame clones and drops some. The sample shows about 160,000 clones, approximately 80% of them seen only once. What was sequenced was PBMCs. These receptors all stem from a boy between 2 and 15 years old in good health and CMV-seronegative.

The chain uses TRBV15 and TRBJ2-1, with D tentatively TRBD1 (6 bases). The CDR3 is 13 amino acids. Germline-derived CDR1 and CDR2 are LNHNV and YYDKDF (reference sequence). The germline V and J ends were trimmed by 5 bases and 6 bases, with 11 bases remaining between them. The CDR3, as DNA: TGTGCCACCAGCGGTGGACAGTTCAATGAGCAGTTCTTC. Protein: CATSGGQFNEQFF.

CDR3 nucleotide sequence: TGTGCCAGCAGCAAAGGGGGCGGACCCTACGAGCAGTACTTC. It codes for CASSKGGGPYEQYF. V and J are TRBV7-8 and TRBJ2-7; 7 nucleotides match TRBD1. The CDR3 is made up of 14 amino acids. Per the germline V gene, CDR1 is SGHVS and CDR2 is FQNEAQ. J was trimmed by 2 bases and V by 5 bases; bases with no gene match: 6.

V gene TRBV4-3 combines with J gene TRBJ2-1; 8 bases map to TRBD1. The germline gives CDR1 LGHNA, CDR2 YSLEER. The CDR3 runs 16 residues. J lost 6 bases, V lost 1 base, and 8 bases had no gene match. CDR3 residues: CASSQGIGQGFNEQFF. The CDR3 nucleotides are TGCGCCAGCAGCCAAGGTATTGGACAGGGATTCAATGAGCAGTTCTTC.

The gene calls are TRBV6-6 and TRBJ1-2; a weak D match, TRBD1 (6 bases). The CDR3 is 15 amino acids. The germline gives CDR1 MNHNY, CDR2 SVGAGI (reference sequence). Trimming took off 5 bases at V and 2 bases at J, with 15 bases between the two ends. The CDR3: CASSTRQALNYGYTF. In nucleotides, the CDR3 is TGTGCCAGCAGTACGCGACAGGCATTGAACTATGGCTACACCTTC.

The chain couples TRBV12-2 to TRBJ2-4; the table's D call, TRBD2, has no DNA check behind it. TRBV12-2 is described as a pseudogene. The CDR3 extends over 19 amino acids. CDR3: CASRCQRGGFRLAKNIQYF. For the CDR3, the DNA is TGTGCAAGTCGCTGCCAGCGGGGGGGATTTCGACTAGCCAAAAACATTCAGTACTTC.

The chain links TRBV6-5 to TRBJ2-1, with 9 bases lining up with TRBD2. The V gene end was trimmed by 1 base and the J gene end by 4 bases; junction bases not matched to a gene: 2. This CDR3 has 15 residues. Germline values: CDR1 MNHEY, CDR2 SVGAGI. CDR3 residues: CASSYLAGGYNEQFF. The CDR3 DNA follows: TGTGCCAGCAGTTACTTGGCGGGGGGGTACAATGAGCAGTTCTTC.

V is TRBV7-9 and J is TRBJ1-3; unclear D gene. V lost 5 bases to trimming and J lost 0 bases, with 14 bases between them. Germline lookup yields CDR1 SEHNR and CDR2 FQNEAQ (reference sequence). The CDR3 consists of 16 residues. This CDR3 reads CASSDREENSGNTIYF. In DNA form, the CDR3 reads TGTGCCAGCAGCGACCGGGAAGAAAACTCTGGAAACACCATATATTTT.

The chain carries TRBV27 and TRBJ1-1, with 10 bases aligning to TRBD1. V lost 0 bases and J lost 0; bases outside the gene matches: 10. The germline gives CDR1 MNHEY, CDR2 SMNVEV (reference sequence). This CDR3 region has 19 residues. The CDR3 DNA follows: TGTGCCAGCAGTTTATCCCCGGCCGGGACAGGGGAGATGAACACTGAAGCTTTCTTT. This translates into CASSLSPAGTGEMNTEAFF.

Here the CDR3 DNA reads TGTGCCAGCAGCGCCGAGGGACTGGACTCCTACAATGAGCAGTTCTTC. Amino acids: CASSAEGLDSYNEQFF. This chain links TRBV9 with TRBJ2-1; D might be TRBD2 (6 bases). The CDR3 extends over 16 amino acids. The germline V and J ends were trimmed by 3 bases and 0 bases, with 13 bases remaining between them. The germline V gene encodes CDR1 SGDLS and CDR2 YYNGEE. Supplemented by reference TRBV9 and TRBJ2-1, the full variable domain reads DSGVTQTPKHLITATGQRVTLRCSPRSGDLSVYWYQQSLDQGLQFLIQYYNGEERAKGNILERFSAQQFPDLHSELNLSSLELGDSALYFCASSAEGLDSYNEQFFGPGTRLTVL.

This chain connects TRBV6-5 to TRBJ1-2; D is perhaps TRBD1 (6 bases). Per the germline V gene, CDR1 is MNHEY and CDR2 is SVGAGI. The V and J ends lost 2 bases and 8 bases respectively, with 12 bases between them. The CDR3 covers 13 residues. DNA for the CDR3: TGTGCCAGCAGTTACGGGGGCCGAGGAGGCTACACCTTC. Translated, it gives CASSYGGRGGYTF.

This clone turned up a few times. The chain links TRBV5-6 to TRBJ2-1; 9 bases map to TRBD2. The CDR3 has 18 residues. CDR1 SGHDT and CDR2 YYEEEE come from the germline V gene. The V and J ends lost 2 bases and 4 bases, in that order; junction bases with no gene match: 13. The DNA of the CDR3 is TGTGCCAGCAGCTTCTGGCTAGCGGGATCAAACCTTTACAATGAGCAGTTCTTC. Its translation: CASSFWLAGSNLYNEQFF.

The chain couples TRBV6-6 to TRBJ2-5, with a tentative D call TRBD1 (5 bases). Germline V gene lookup returns CDR1 MNHNY and CDR2 SVGAGI (reference sequence). V was clipped by 8 bases and J by 3 bases, with 7 bases between them. The CDR3 length is 11 residues. The DNA of the CDR3 is TGTGCCAGCCTCAGGGAAGAGACCCAGTACTTC. Residues: CASLREETQYF.